The present T cell receptor beta chain was sequenced within a study of blood T cell repertoires in COVID-19. Study as a whole: COVID-19 samples from acute and convalescent phases originated in the United States, Italy and Spain.

In the authors' workflow: Cell counts per sample came from amplifying reference gene primers. TCRdb's table, derived via immunoSEQ multiplex PCR, lists solely in-frame clones and lacks some. V, J and clone size reflect that table, while D and trimming were determined from the DNA. The table lists around 200,000 clones, 85% to 90% of them singletons. The material sequenced was peripheral blood. The source is a man aged 18-30 years with active or convalescent COVID-19.

The CDR3 is CASSEKWTGWETQYF. The DNA for the CDR3 is TGTGCCAGCAGTGAAAAATGGACAGGGTGGGAGACCCAGTACTTC. The chain has TRBV11-3 and TRBJ2-5; 8 bases agree with TRBD1. CDR1 is SGHNT and CDR2 is YENEEA in the germline V gene. J lost 5 bases, V lost 6 bases, and 11 bases had no gene match. The length of the CDR3 is 15 residues.